These T cell receptor beta chains were read from a single sample in a study of control samples from healthy donors and cancer patients. TCRdb's table, derived via immunoSEQ multiplex PCR, lists solely in-frame clones and lacks some. The table shows just under 80,000 clones, with approximately 90% occurring only once. Input material: PBMCs. These TCRs come from a woman aged 55 to 70 with head and neck cancer. Each CDR3 is given with its conserved first and last residue. Fields, in order: CDR3 protein, CDR3 DNA, D gene, V gene, clone size, J gene. The D gene is left open where the match is weak. Not all rows give a size; the values are once, few, many and, for expanded clones, a class.

cdr3_aa: CATRAAGTHSYEQYF
cdr3_nt: TGTGCCACCAGAGCCGCCGGGACGCATTCCTACGAGCAGTACTTC
d_call: NA
v_call: TRBV19
clone_size: NA
j_call: TRBJ2-7

cdr3_aa: CASSHSGPPNNSPLHF
cdr3_nt: TGTGCCAGCAGCCACTCAGGGCCCCCAAATAATTCACCCCTCCACTTT
d_call: NA
v_call: TRBV7-2
clone_size: once
j_call: TRBJ1-6

cdr3_aa: CATQSGGYNEQFF
cdr3_nt: TGTGCCACCCAGAGCGGAGGGTACAATGAGCAGTTCTTC
d_call: NA
v_call: TRBV24-1
clone_size: NA
j_call: TRBJ2-1

cdr3_aa: CASSSGASGIRTDTQYF
cdr3_nt: TGTGCCAGCAGCTCTGGTGCTAGCGGGATTCGAACAGATACGCAGTATTTT
d_call: TRBD2
v_call: TRBV5-4
clone_size: NA
j_call: TRBJ2-3

cdr3_aa: CASSIGGSSGSNEQFF
cdr3_nt: TGTGCCAGTAGTATAGGGGGTTCTAGCGGGAGTAATGAGCAGTTCTTC
d_call: TRBD2
v_call: TRBV19
clone_size: NA
j_call: TRBJ2-1

cdr3_aa: CASSKASGHNEQFF
cdr3_nt: TGTGCCAGTAGTAAAGCTAGCGGACACAATGAGCAGTTCTTC
d_call: TRBD2
v_call: TRBV19
clone_size: NA
j_call: TRBJ2-1

cdr3_aa: CASSLGGPGHFSYNEQFF
cdr3_nt: TGTGCCAGCAGCTTAGGAGGACCGGGACACTTCTCCTACAATGAGCAGTTCTTC
d_call: NA
v_call: TRBV11-2
clone_size: NA
j_call: TRBJ2-1

cdr3_aa: CASSQYNEQFF
cdr3_nt: TGTGCCAGCAGTCAGTACAATGAGCAGTTCTTC
d_call: NA
v_call: TRBV2
clone_size: NA
j_call: TRBJ2-1

cdr3_aa: CSVDAAAGGDTQYF
cdr3_nt: TGCAGCGTTGATGCAGCGGCAGGAGGGGATACGCAGTATTTT
d_call: NA
v_call: TRBV29-1
clone_size: NA
j_call: TRBJ2-3

cdr3_aa: CASSQGRDNSYEQYF
cdr3_nt: TGCGCCAGCAGCCAAGGTCGGGACAACTCCTACGAGCAGTACTTC
d_call: NA
v_call: TRBV4-1
clone_size: NA
j_call: TRBJ2-7

cdr3_aa: CATSRDRTAADYGYTF
cdr3_nt: TGTGCCACCAGCAGAGACCGGACAGCCGCCGACTATGGCTACACCTTC
d_call: NA
v_call: TRBV15
clone_size: NA
j_call: TRBJ1-2

cdr3_aa: CASMTSGRHEQYF
cdr3_nt: TGTGCCAGCATGACCAGCGGCCGGCACGAGCAGTACTTC
d_call: NA
v_call: TRBV27
clone_size: NA
j_call: TRBJ2-7